This T cell receptor beta chain was observed in a study of blood T cell repertoires in COVID-19. Germline trimming cut 2 bases from V and 9 bases from J; bases unmatched to any gene: 10. CDR1 SEHNR and CDR2 FQNEAQ come from the germline V gene (reference sequence). The CDR3 runs 16 residues. As originally analysed: Amplified reference gene primers provided the basis for estimating nucleated cell counts. Assay used: immunoSEQ multiplex PCR; TCRdb lists only in-frame clones, some missing. D and trimming come from the DNA, and the V and J calls and clone size come from that table. The table shows 120,000 to 150,000 clones, with approximately 86% occurring only once.

Sequences were obtained from peripheral blood. This sequence was found in a woman aged 60 to 75 with acute or convalescent COVID-19. The J gene is TRBJ1-6, the V gene TRBV7-9; 7 bases line up with TRBD1. DNA for the CDR3: TGTGCCAGCAGCTTAACTGGGCAGGGGGGACTTTCACCCCTCCACTTT. Amino acids: CASSLTGQGGLSPLHF.